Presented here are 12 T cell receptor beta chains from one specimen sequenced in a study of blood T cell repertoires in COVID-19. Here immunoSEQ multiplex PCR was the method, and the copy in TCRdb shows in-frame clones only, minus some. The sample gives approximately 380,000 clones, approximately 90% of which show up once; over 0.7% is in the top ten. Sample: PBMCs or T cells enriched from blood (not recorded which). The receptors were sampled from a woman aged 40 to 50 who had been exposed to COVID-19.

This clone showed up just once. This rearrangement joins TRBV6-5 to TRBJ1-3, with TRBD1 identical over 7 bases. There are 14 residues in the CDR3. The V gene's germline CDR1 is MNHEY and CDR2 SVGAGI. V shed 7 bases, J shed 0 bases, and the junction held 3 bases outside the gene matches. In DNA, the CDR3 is TGTGCCAGCAAGACAGGGTACTCTGGAAACACCATATATTTT. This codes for CASKTGYSGNTIYF.

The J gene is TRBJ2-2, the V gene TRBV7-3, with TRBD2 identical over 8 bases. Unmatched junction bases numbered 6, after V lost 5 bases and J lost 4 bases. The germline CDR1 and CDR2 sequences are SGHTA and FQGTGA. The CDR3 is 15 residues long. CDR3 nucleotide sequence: TGTGCCAGCAGCCCTCGGACTAGCTTCACCGGGGAGCTGTTTTTT. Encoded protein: CASSPRTSFTGELFF.

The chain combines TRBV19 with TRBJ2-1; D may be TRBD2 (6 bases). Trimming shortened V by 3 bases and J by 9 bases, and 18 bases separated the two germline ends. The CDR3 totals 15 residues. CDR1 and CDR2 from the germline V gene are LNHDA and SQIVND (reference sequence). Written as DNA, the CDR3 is TGTGCCAGTAGTATCCTCCTAGCGAGTGTCACTGAGCAGTTCTTC. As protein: CASSILLASVTEQFF.

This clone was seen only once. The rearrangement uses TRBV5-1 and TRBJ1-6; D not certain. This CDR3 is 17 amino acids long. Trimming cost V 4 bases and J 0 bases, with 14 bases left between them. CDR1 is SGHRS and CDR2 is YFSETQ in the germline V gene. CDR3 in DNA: TGCGCCAGCAGCCCCCGCGGACTAATCTCCTATAATTCACCCCTCCACTTT. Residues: CASSPRGLISYNSPLHF.

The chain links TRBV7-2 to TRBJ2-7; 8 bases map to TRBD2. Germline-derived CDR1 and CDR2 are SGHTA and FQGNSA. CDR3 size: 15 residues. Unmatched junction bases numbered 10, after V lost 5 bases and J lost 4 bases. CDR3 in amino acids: CASSTRQTSAYEQYF. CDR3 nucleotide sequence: TGTGCCAGCAGCACCAGACAGACTAGCGCTTACGAGCAGTACTTC. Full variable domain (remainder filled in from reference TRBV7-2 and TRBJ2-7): GAGVSQSPSNKVTEKGKDVELRCDPISGHTALYWYRQSLGQGLEFLIYFQGNSAPDKSGLPSDRFSAERTGGSVSTLTIQRTQQEDSAVYLCASSTRQTSAYEQYFGPGTRLTVT.

CDR3 sequence: CASSALAGGNQETQYF. The CDR3 bases are TGTGCCAGCAGCGCCCTAGCGGGAGGTAACCAAGAGACCCAGTACTTC. The chain couples TRBV9 to TRBJ2-5; 11 bases map to TRBD2. Trimming removed 3 bases from V and 0 bases from J; junction bases left unmatched: 4. There are 16 residues in the CDR3. Germline CDR1 is SGDLS and CDR2 is YYNGEE.

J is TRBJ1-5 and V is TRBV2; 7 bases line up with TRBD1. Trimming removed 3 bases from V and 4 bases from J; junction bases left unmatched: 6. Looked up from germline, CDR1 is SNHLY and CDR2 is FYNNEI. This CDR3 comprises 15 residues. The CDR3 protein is CASSDGGTVNQPQHF. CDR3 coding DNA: TGTGCCAGCAGTGACGGCGGGACAGTGAATCAGCCCCAGCATTTT.

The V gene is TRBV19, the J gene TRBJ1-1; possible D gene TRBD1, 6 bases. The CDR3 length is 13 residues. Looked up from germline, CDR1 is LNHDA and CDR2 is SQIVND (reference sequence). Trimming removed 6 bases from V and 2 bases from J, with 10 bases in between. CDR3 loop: CASRKGENTEAFF. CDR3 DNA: TGTGCCAGTAGGAAGGGGGAAAACACTGAAGCTTTCTTT.

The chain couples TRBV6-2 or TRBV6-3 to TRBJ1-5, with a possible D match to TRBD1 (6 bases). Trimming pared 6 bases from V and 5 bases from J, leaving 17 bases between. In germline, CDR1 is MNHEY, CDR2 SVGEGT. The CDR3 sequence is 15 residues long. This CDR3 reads CASSQHQGKDQPQHF. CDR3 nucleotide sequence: TGTGCCAGCAGCCAACACCAGGGGAAAGATCAGCCCCAGCATTTT.

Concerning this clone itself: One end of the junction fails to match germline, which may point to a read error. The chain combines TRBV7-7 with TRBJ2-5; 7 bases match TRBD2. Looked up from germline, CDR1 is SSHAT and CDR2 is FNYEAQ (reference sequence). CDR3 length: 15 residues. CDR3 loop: CASSSWGGKKETQYF. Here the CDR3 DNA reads TGTGCTAGCAGCTCTTGGGGGGGGAAGAAAGAGACCCAGTACTTC.

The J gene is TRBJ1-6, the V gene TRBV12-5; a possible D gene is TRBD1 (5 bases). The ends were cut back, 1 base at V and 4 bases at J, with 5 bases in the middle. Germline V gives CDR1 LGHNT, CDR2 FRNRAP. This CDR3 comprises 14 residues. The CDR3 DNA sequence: TGTGCTAGTGGTTTGGGACAGTATAATTCACCCCTCCACTTT. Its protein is CASGLGQYNSPLHF.

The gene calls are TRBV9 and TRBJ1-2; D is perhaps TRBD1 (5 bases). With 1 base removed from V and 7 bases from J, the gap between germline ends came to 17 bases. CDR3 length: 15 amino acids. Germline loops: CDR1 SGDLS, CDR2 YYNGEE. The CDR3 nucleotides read TGTGCCAGCAGCGTAAGGGGAGGGACTGGGGGTGGCTACACCTTC. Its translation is CASSVRGGTGGGYTF.